The next 21 T cell receptor beta chains were all read from a single sample in a study of blood T cell repertoires in COVID-19. Assay used: immunoSEQ multiplex PCR; TCRdb lists only in-frame clones, some missing. This table has approximately 220,000 clones, around 84% appearing once. Sample: PBMCs or T cells enriched from blood (not recorded which). The receptor set was obtained from a man aged 35 to 55 who had recovered from COVID-19.

The chain links TRBV5-1 to TRBJ2-7; the match to TRBD2 covers 8 bases. Germline-derived CDR1 and CDR2 are SGHRS and YFSETQ. This CDR3 spans 15 amino acids. Trimming took 0 bases from V and 2 from J; bases not matched to a gene: 4. The CDR3 loop is CASSLVAGQTYEQYF. The CDR3 DNA follows: TGCGCCAGCAGCTTGGTAGCGGGACAAACCTACGAGCAGTACTTC.

This chain connects TRBV5-4 to TRBJ2-1, with 15 bases fitting TRBD2. After removal of 0 bases from V and 15 bases from J, the junction contained 7 bases not matched to a gene. Germline V CDR1 and CDR2: SGHNT, YYREEE (reference sequence). The CDR3 covers 15 residues. CDR3 loop: CASSLGGLAGGLRFF. The CDR3 coding sequence is TGTGCCAGCAGCTTGGGAGGACTAGCGGGAGGGCTGCGGTTCTTC. The complete variable domain, with remaining parts taken from reference TRBV5-4 and TRBJ2-1, reads ETGVTQSPTHLIKTRGQQVTLRCSSQSGHNTVSWYQQALGQGPQFIFQYYREEENGRGNFPPRFSGLQFPNYSSELNVNALELDDSALYLCASSLGGLAGGLRFFGPGTRLTVL.

This clone showed up just once. The J gene is TRBJ2-1, the V gene TRBV14; TRBD2 aligns across 13 bases. Trimming took 3 bases from V and 3 from J; bases not matched to a gene: 2. Germline loops: CDR1 SGHDN, CDR2 FVKESK. There are 16 residues in the CDR3. The CDR3 coding sequence is TGTGCCAGCAGCCAGGGGACTAGCGGGAACTACAATGAGCAGTTCTTC. Protein sequence: CASSQGTSGNYNEQFF.

The rearrangement joins TRBV28 to TRBJ2-3; 9 bases are shared with TRBD2. Germline V lookup: CDR1 MDHEN, CDR2 SYDVKM. The CDR3 sequence is 15 residues long. V shed 6 bases and J 4 bases; nucleotides not matched to a gene: 8. Here the CDR3 reads CASSAAAGGPDTQYF. The CDR3 DNA reads TGTGCCAGCAGCGCCGCCGCGGGAGGGCCAGATACGCAGTATTTT.

The chain links TRBV5-6 to TRBJ2-7, with a weak D call TRBD1 (6 bases). CDR1 is SGHDT and CDR2 is YYEEEE in the germline V gene. This CDR3 region has 15 residues. The V end was cut by 3 bases, the J end by 5 bases, with 18 bases between. In DNA form, the CDR3 reads TGTGCCAGCAGCTCGTACTCCAGGGGAAGGAACGAGCAGTACTTC. Translated, it gives CASSSYSRGRNEQYF.

V and J are TRBV18 and TRBJ2-7, with 8 bases fitting TRBD2. With 0 bases clipped from V and 2 bases from J, the junction kept 6 bases outside the gene matches. The CDR3 runs to 16 residues. The germline CDR1 and CDR2 sequences are KGHSH and LQKENI. The CDR3 DNA reads as TGTGCCAGCTCACCACCGGTTCGGGAGGGTACCTACGAGCAGTACTTC. It codes for CASSPPVREGTYEQYF.

J is TRBJ2-7 and V is TRBV5-4; TRBD2 agrees at 10 bases. V gave up 1 base and J gave up 4 bases; unmatched junction bases: 2. This CDR3 is 14 amino acids long. CDR1 is SGHNT and CDR2 is YYREEE in the germline V gene (reference sequence). The CDR3 DNA follows: TGTGCCAGCAGCTTGACTAGCGGGAATTACGAGCAGTACTTC. Protein product: CASSLTSGNYEQYF.

The chain carries TRBV4-1 and TRBJ2-5; 9 nucleotides match TRBD2. The CDR3 consists of 17 residues. Germline CDR1 is MGHRA and CDR2 is YSYEKL. Trimming at V came to 2 bases and at J to 4 bases, leaving 11 bases not matched to a gene. CDR3 region: CASSQPRAGGPRETQYF. Here the CDR3 DNA reads TGCGCCAGCAGCCAACCCCGTGCGGGAGGGCCTCGAGAGACCCAGTACTTC.

CDR3 residues: CASSRGLAGNGETQYF. CDR3 in DNA: TGCGCCAGCAGCCGAGGACTAGCGGGTAACGGAGAGACCCAGTACTTC. The genes are TRBV4-1 and TRBJ2-5; 11 nucleotides agree with TRBD2. This CDR3 region has 16 residues. With V trimmed by 4 bases and J by 4 bases, 8 bases remained unmatched. From germline, CDR1 is MGHRA and CDR2 YSYEKL.

The chain is built from TRBV2 and TRBJ2-7; D may be TRBD2 (5 bases). V dropped 7 bases and J dropped 3 bases, with 16 bases sitting between them. Germline loops: CDR1 SNHLY, CDR2 FYNNEI. The CDR3 consists of 14 residues. CDR3 residues: CASKLHGESYEQYF. CDR3 in DNA: TGTGCCAGCAAGCTCCACGGGGAGAGCTACGAGCAGTACTTC.

The chain links TRBV2 to TRBJ1-2; 7 bases match TRBD1. The CDR3 consists of 13 residues. Looked up from germline, CDR1 is SNHLY and CDR2 is FYNNEI. V was clipped by 5 bases and J by 8 bases; unmatched bases: 8. CDR3 residues: CASSIRQGEGYTF. The CDR3 region has the DNA TGTGCCAGCAGTATAAGACAGGGAGAGGGCTACACCTTC. Based on the CDR3 plus reference TRBV2 and TRBJ1-2, the full variable domain is EPEVTQTPSHQVTQMGQEVILRCVPISNHLYFYWYRQILGQKVEFLVSFYNNEISEKSEIFDDQFSVERPDGSNFTLKIRSTKLEDSAMYFCASSIRQGEGYTFGSGTRLTVV.

The chain has TRBV27 and TRBJ2-1; 9 bases map to TRBD2. CDR3 length equals 15 residues. V shed 5 bases, J shed 8 bases, and the junction held 10 bases outside the gene matches. Germline loops: CDR1 MNHEY, CDR2 SMNVEV (reference sequence). The CDR3 region is CASSSRAGGPHEQFF. CDR3 in DNA: TGTGCCAGCAGTAGCAGGGCGGGAGGGCCTCATGAGCAGTTCTTC.

The chain couples TRBV28 to TRBJ2-7; 9 positions match TRBD2. The CDR3 length is 17 residues. The trim removed 4 bases at V and 0 bases at J, leaving 10 bases unmatched. Germline V gives CDR1 MDHEN, CDR2 SYDVKM. The CDR3 protein is CASSSNAGREGSYEQYF. For the CDR3, the DNA is TGTGCCAGCAGTTCGAATGCGGGGCGGGAGGGCTCCTACGAGCAGTACTTC. Full variable domain (outside the CDR3, taken from reference TRBV28 and TRBJ2-7): DVKVTQSSRYLVKRTGEKVFLECVQDMDHENMFWYRQDPGLGLRLIYFSYDVKMKEKGDIPEGYSVSREKKERFSLILESASTNQTSMYLCASSSNAGREGSYEQYFGPGTRLTVT.

The CDR3 spells CASSLAWGQGGEQFF. Written as DNA, the CDR3 is TGTGCCAGCAGCTTAGCTTGGGGACAGGGGGGTGAGCAGTTCTTC. The V and J genes are TRBV7-9 and TRBJ2-1; TRBD1 matches 11 bases. CDR3 length: 15 amino acids. The V gene end was trimmed by 0 bases and the J gene end by 9 bases; junction bases not matched to a gene: 4. The germline V gene encodes CDR1 SEHNR and CDR2 FQNEAQ (reference sequence).

The CDR3 reads CASSPTTSGSGEAFF. The CDR3 DNA is TGTGCCAGCAGTCCGACCACGTCGGGATCGGGTGAAGCTTTCTTT. This sequence joins TRBV27 and TRBJ1-1; no clear D gene. Germline CDR1 reads MNHEY; CDR2 reads SMNVEV (reference sequence). The CDR3 has 15 amino acids. The V gene lost 5 bases and the J gene lost 7 bases, with 20 bases spanning the gap.

The chain uses TRBV28 and TRBJ2-2; a weak D match, TRBD1 (6 bases). In germline, CDR1 is MDHEN, CDR2 SYDVKM. The CDR3 sequence is 16 residues long. V was cut by 6 bases and J by 5 bases, with 19 bases left in between. The chain's CDR3 is CASRSGQPKGTGELFF. The CDR3 DNA follows: TGTGCCAGCAGATCCGGACAGCCGAAGGGAACCGGGGAGCTGTTTTTT.

The rearrangement links TRBV7-2 to TRBJ2-7, with 7 bases that match TRBD1. Losses at the gene ends were 3 bases for V and 3 bases for J; bases not matched to a gene: 5. Germline V gene lookup returns CDR1 SGHTA and CDR2 FQGNSA. The CDR3 loop spans 14 amino acids. CDR3 residues: CASSFGTDNYEQYF. In DNA, the CDR3 is TGTGCCAGCAGCTTCGGGACAGACAACTACGAGCAGTACTTC.

Here the CDR3 reads CASSLARTGLAGVFANEQFF. The CDR3, as DNA: TGCGCCAGCAGCTTGGCTAGAACAGGACTAGCGGGAGTTTTTGCAAATGAGCAGTTCTTC. The rearrangement uses TRBV5-1 and TRBJ2-1, with 13 positions matching TRBD2. The J segment lost 7 bases and the V segment lost 0 bases, leaving 16 bases of the junction unmatched. Germline loops: CDR1 SGHRS, CDR2 YFSETQ. The CDR3 consists of 20 residues.

The V call is TRBV25-1, the J call TRBJ2-1; 8 bases fit TRBD1. V was clipped by 1 base and J by 7 bases; unmatched bases: 9. The CDR3 contains 16 residues. In germline, CDR1 is MGHDK, CDR2 SYGVNS. For the CDR3, the DNA is TGTGCCAGCAGTGAATCCAACAGGGGGATTAGGAATGAGCAGTTCTTC. Translating it yields CASSESNRGIRNEQFF.

The V and J genes are TRBV12-3 or TRBV12-4 and TRBJ1-5; D remains unclear. This CDR3 comprises 11 residues. Between the trimmed V and J ends, which lost 4 bases and 7 bases, there was a span of 5 bases. CDR3 in amino acids: CASSSGQPQHF. The DNA for the CDR3 is TGTGCCAGCAGTTCGGGGCAGCCCCAGCATTTT.

The V gene is TRBV13, the J gene TRBJ2-5; D uncertain. Trimming stripped 0 bases from V and 2 bases from J, with 4 bases between. The CDR3 has 13 residues. CDR1 and CDR2 (germline): PRHDT, FYEKMQ (reference sequence). This CDR3 is CASSLGTQETQYF. The CDR3 nucleotides read TGTGCCAGCAGCTTAGGCACACAAGAGACCCAGTACTTC.